Described below is a single TCR beta chain sequence and its context. Profiling relied on immunoSEQ multiplex PCR, and the TCRdb table lists in-frame clones only, not all of them. The table records approximately 270,000 clones, 75% to 90% of them present only once. The data stem from a study of blood T cell repertoires in COVID-19. The age range of participants was about 18 to 90 years, with residence in about 25 US areas. The CDR3 contains 14 residues. CDR1 is SNHLY and CDR2 is FYNNEI in the germline V gene. Trimming cost V 7 bases and J 4 bases; bases outside gene matches: 8. The TCR originated in a woman in her twenties or thirties who had recovered from COVID-19. This chain links TRBV2 with TRBJ1-2, with TRBD1 matching over 8 bases. What was sequenced was PBMCs or T cells enriched from blood (not recorded which). The CDR3 nucleotides read TGTGCCAGCACGAGGACAGGGACGACCTATGGCTACACCTTC. Translated, it gives CASTRTGTTYGYTF.